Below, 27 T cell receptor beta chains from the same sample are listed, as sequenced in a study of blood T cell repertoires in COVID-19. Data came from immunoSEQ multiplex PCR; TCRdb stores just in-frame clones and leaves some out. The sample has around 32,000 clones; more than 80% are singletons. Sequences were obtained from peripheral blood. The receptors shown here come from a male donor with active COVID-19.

The CDR3 reads CASSVAGGRFNEQFF. The CDR3 coding sequence is TGTGCCAGCAGCGTAGCGGGGGGGCGTTTCAATGAGCAGTTCTTC. The chain carries TRBV9 and TRBJ2-1, with TRBD2 identical over 8 bases. The CDR3 totals 15 residues. J gave up 6 bases and V 0 bases, and 5 bases lay outside the gene matches. Germline V gene lookup returns CDR1 SGDLS and CDR2 YYNGEE.

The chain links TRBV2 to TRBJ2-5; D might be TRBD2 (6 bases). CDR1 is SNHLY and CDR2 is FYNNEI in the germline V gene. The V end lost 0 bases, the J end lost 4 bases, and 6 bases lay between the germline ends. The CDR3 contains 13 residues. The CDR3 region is CASSEAGGETQYF. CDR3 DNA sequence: TGTGCCAGCAGTGAAGCCGGGGGAGAGACCCAGTACTTC. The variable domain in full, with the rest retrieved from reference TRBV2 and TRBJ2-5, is EPEVTQTPSHQVTQMGQEVILRCVPISNHLYFYWYRQILGQKVEFLVSFYNNEISEKSEIFDDQFSVERPDGSNFTLKIRSTKLEDSAMYFCASSEAGGETQYFGPGTRLLVL.

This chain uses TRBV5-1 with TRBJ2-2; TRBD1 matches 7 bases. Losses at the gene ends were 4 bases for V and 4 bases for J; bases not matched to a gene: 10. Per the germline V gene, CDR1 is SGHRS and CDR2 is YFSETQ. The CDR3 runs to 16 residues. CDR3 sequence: CASSPYPGTVTGELFF. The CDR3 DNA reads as TGCGCCAGCAGCCCGTATCCCGGGACAGTCACCGGGGAGCTGTTTTTT.

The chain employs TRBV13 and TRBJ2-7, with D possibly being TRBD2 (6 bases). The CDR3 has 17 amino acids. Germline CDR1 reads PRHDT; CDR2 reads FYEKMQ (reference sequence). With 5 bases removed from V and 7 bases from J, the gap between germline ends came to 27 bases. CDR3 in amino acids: CASSQLAFGSKPGEQYF. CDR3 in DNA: TGTGCCAGCAGCCAACTAGCCTTCGGATCAAAACCCGGAGAGCAGTACTTC.

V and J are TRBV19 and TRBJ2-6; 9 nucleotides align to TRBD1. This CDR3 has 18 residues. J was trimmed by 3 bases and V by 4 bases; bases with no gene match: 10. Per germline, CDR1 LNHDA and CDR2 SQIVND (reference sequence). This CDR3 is CASSTFDRGSGGANVLTF. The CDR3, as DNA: TGTGCCAGTAGTACCTTTGACAGGGGGAGTGGTGGGGCCAACGTCCTGACTTTC.

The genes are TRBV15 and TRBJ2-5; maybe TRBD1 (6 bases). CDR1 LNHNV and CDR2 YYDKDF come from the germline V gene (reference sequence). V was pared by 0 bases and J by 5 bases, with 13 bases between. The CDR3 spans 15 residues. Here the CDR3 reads CATSRDPSGEETQYF. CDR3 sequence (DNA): TGTGCCACCAGCAGAGACCCATCAGGGGAGGAGACCCAGTACTTC.

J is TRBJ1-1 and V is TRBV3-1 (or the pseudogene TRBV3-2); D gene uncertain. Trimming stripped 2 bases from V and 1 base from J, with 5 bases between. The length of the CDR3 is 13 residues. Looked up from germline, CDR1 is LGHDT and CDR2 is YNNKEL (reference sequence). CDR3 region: CASSQSQNTEAFF. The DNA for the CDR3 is TGTGCCAGCAGCCAATCCCAGAACACTGAAGCTTTCTTT.

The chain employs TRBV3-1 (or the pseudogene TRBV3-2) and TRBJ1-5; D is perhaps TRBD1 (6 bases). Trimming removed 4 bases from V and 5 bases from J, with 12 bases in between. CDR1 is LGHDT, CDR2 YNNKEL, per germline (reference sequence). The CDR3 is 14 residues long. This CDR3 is CASSLQGFHQPQHF. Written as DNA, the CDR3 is TGTGCCAGCAGCCTACAGGGTTTCCATCAGCCCCAGCATTTT.

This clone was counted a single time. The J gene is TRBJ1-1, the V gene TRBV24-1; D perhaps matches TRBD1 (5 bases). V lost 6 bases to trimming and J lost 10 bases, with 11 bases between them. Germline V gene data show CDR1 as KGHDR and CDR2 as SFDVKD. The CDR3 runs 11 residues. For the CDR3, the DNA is TGTGCCACCAGTAACGCCAGGGCAGCTTTCTTT. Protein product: CATSNARAAFF.

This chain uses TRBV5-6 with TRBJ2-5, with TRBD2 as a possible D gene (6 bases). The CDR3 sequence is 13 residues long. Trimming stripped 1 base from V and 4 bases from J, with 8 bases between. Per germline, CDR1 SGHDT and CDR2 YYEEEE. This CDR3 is CASSLLGGETQYF. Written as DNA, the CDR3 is TGTGCCAGCAGCTTGTTGGGAGGAGAGACCCAGTACTTC.

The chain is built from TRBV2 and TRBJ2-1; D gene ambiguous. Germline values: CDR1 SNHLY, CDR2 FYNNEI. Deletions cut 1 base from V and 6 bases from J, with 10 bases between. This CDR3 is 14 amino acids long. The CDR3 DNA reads TGTGCCAGCAGTGAAGGGCGGATAGCCAATGAGCAGTTCTTC. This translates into CASSEGRIANEQFF.

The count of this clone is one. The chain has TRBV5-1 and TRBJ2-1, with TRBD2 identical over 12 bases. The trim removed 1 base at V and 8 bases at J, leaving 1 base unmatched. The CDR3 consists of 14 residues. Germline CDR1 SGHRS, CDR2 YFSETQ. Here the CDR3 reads CASSLTSGGYEQFF. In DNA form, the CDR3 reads TGCGCCAGCAGCTTGACTAGCGGGGGGTATGAGCAGTTCTTC.

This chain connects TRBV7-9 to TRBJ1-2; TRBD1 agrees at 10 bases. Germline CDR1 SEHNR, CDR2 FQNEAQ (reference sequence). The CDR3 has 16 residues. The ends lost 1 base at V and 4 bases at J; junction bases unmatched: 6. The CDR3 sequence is CASSLVGRDRGYGYTF. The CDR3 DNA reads TGTGCCAGCAGCTTAGTTGGTCGGGACAGGGGCTATGGCTACACCTTC.

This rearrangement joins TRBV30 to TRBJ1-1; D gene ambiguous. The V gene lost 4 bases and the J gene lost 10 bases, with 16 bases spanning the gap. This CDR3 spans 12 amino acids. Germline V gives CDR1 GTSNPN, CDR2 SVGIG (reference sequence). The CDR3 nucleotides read TGTGCCTGGATAAGCAGTTCGGGAGGAGCTTTCTTT. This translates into CAWISSSGGAFF.

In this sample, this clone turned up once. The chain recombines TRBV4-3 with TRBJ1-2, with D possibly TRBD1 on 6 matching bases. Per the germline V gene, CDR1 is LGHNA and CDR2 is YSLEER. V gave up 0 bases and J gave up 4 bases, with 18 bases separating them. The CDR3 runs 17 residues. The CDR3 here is CASSQDLVGVQGYGYTF. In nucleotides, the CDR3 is TGCGCCAGCAGCCAAGATCTAGTTGGGGTACAGGGCTATGGCTACACCTTC.

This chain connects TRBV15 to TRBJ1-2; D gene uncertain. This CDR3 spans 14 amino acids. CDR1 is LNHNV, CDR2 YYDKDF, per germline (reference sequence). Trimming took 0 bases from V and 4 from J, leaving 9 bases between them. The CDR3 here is CATSRDRGSYGYTF. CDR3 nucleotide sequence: TGTGCCACCAGCAGAGATCGGGGTTCCTATGGCTACACCTTC.

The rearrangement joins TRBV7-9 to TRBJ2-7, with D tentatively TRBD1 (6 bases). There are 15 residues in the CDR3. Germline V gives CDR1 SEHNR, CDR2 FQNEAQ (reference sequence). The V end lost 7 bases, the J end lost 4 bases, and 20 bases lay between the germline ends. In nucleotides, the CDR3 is TGTGCCAGCATCCTTATACAGGGTGGGTTATACGAGCAGTACTTC. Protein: CASILIQGGLYEQYF.

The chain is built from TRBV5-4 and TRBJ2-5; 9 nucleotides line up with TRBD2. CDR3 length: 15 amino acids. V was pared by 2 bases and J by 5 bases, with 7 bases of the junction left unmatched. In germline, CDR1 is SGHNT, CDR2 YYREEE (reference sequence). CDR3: CASSFGGGALETQYF. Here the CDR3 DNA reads TGTGCCAGCAGCTTCGGCGGGGGGGCCTTGGAGACCCAGTACTTC.

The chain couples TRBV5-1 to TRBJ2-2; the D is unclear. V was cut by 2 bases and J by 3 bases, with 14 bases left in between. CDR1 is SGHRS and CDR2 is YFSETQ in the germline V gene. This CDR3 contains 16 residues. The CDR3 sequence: CASSLLSDLDTGELFF. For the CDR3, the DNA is TGCGCCAGCAGCTTATTGTCAGATTTGGACACCGGGGAGCTGTTTTTT. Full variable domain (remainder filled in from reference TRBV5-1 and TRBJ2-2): KAGVTQTPRYLIKTRGQQVTLSCSPISGHRSVSWYQQTPGQGLQFLFEYFSETQRNKGNFPGRFSGRQFSNSRSEMNVSTLELGDSALYLCASSLLSDLDTGELFFGEGSRLTVL.

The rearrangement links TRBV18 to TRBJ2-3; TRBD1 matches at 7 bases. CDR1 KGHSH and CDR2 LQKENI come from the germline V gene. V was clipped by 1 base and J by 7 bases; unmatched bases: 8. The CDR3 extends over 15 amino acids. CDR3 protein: CASSPRDSPGYTQYF. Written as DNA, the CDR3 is TGTGCCAGCTCACCACGGGACAGCCCCGGGTATACGCAGTATTTT.

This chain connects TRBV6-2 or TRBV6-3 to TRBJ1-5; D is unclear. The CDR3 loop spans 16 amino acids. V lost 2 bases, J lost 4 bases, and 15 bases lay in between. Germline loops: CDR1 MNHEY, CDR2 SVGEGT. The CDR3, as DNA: TGTGCCAGCAGTTACGAACTAAGACGGCCGAATCAGCCCCAGCATTTT. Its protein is CASSYELRRPNQPQHF.

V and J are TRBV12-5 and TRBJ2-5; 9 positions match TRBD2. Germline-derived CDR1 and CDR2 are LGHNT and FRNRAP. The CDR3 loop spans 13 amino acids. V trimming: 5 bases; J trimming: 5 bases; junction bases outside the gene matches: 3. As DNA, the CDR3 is TGTGCTAGTGGTCCCGGGACTAGCGAGACCCAGTACTTC. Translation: CASGPGTSETQYF.

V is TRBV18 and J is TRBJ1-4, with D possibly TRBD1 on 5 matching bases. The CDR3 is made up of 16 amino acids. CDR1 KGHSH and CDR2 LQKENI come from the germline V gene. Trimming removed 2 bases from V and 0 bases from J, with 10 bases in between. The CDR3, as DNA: TGTGCCAGCTCACCAGGCAGGGCTGCAACTAATGAAAAACTGTTTTTT. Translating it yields CASSPGRAATNEKLFF. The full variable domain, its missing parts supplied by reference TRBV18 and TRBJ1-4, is NAGVMQNPRHLVRRRGQEARLRCSPMKGHSHVYWYRQLPEEGLKFMVYLQKENIIDESGMPKERFSAEFPKEGPSILRIQQVVRGDSAAYFCASSPGRAATNEKLFFGSGTQLSVL.

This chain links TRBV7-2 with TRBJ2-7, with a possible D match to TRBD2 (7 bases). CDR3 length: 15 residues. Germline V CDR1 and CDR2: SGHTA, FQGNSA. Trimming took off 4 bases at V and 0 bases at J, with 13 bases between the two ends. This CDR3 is CASSSGAGVSYEQYF. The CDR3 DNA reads TGTGCCAGCAGCTCAGGGGCGGGGGTCTCCTACGAGCAGTACTTC. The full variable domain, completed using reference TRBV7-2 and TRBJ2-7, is GAGVSQSPSNKVTEKGKDVELRCDPISGHTALYWYRQSLGQGLEFLIYFQGNSAPDKSGLPSDRFSAERTGGSVSTLTIQRTQQEDSAVYLCASSSGAGVSYEQYFGPGTRLTVT.

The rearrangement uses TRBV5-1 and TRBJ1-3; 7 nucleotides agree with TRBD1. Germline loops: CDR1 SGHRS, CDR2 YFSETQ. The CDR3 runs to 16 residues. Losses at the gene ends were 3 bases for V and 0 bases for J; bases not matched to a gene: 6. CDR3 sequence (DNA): TGCGCCAGCAGCTCACAGGGGTTTAGCTCTGGAAACACCATATATTTT. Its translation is CASSSQGFSSGNTIYF.

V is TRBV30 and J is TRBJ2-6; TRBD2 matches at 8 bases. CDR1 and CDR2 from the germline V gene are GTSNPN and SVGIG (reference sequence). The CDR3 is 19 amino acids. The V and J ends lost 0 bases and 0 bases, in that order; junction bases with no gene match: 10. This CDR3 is CAWSVLSGGVSSGANVLTF. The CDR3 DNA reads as TGTGCCTGGAGTGTGCTAAGCGGGGGTGTATCCTCTGGGGCCAACGTCCTGACTTTC.

CDR3 protein: CASSLVGTGDNSNQPQHF. The DNA for the CDR3 is TGTGCCAGCAGCTTAGTAGGGACAGGGGACAATAGCAATCAGCCCCAGCATTTT. The V call is TRBV7-8, the J call TRBJ1-5, with TRBD1 matching over 10 bases. Germline V gives CDR1 SGHVS, CDR2 FQNEAQ. The CDR3 is 18 residues long. V lost 1 base and J lost 0; bases outside the gene matches: 6.